This is a list of T cell receptor beta chains from one sample in a study of blood T cell repertoires in COVID-19. Using immunoSEQ multiplex PCR, the repertoire was profiled, and TCRdb retains in-frame clones only, with some absent. This sample yields 55,000 to 75,000 clones, of which around nine tenths are seen a single time; nearly 8.5% belongs to the top ten. Sequenced: peripheral blood. These receptors were collected from a human donor in a cohort sampled during active COVID-19. CDR3s include the opening cysteine and the closing phenylalanine or tryptophan. The D gene is left open where the match is weak. Size values are once, few and many counts, or a class for expanded clones, and some rows have none.

TRBV24-1	TRBJ1-5	.	.	TGTGCCACCAGTGACCCGACGTGGGGCAGCAATCAGCCCCAGCATTTT	CATSDPTWGSNQPQHF
TRBV27	TRBJ2-7	TRBD1	.	TGTGCCAGCAGTTCGTACGACAGGGGGGGCTACGAGCAGTACTTC	CASSSYDRGGYEQYF
TRBV7-2	TRBJ2-7	TRBD2	.	TGTGCCAGCAGCTTAGAACTAGCGGGGGACTCCTACGAGCAGTACTTC	CASSLELAGDSYEQYF
TRBV3-1/TRBV3-2	TRBJ2-3	.	.	TGTGCCAGCAGCCAAGCATCAGATACGCAGTATTTT	CASSQASDTQYF
TRBV11-2	TRBJ1-4	TRBD1	.	TGTGCCAGCAGCTTAGATACGAGGGGGCGAAGGACTAATGAAAAACTGTTTTTT	CASSLDTRGRRTNEKLFF
TRBV9	TRBJ1-2	TRBD1	.	TGTGCCAGCAGCGTAGCAGGGGGCTTGGACTATGGCTACACCTTC	CASSVAGGLDYGYTF
TRBV2	TRBJ2-7	TRBD2	once	TGTGCCAGCAGTCAACCGGGACTAGCGGGGGCCGACTCCTACGAGCAGTACTTC	CASSQPGLAGADSYEQYF
TRBV4-1	TRBJ1-5	TRBD1	.	TGCGCCAGCAGCCAAGAAACAGGGGGATGGAATCAGCCCCAGCATTTT	CASSQETGGWNQPQHF
TRBV5-1	TRBJ1-4	.	once	TGCGCCAGCAGTGCGGAAGATGAAAAACTGTTTTTT	CASSAEDEKLFF
TRBV28	TRBJ1-1	.	.	TGTGCCAGCAGTTTGGCACAGGGTGCTGAAGCTTTCTTT	CASSLAQGAEAFF
TRBV27	TRBJ1-1	.	.	TGTGCCAGCAGTTTACAGGGTCGAGCGAACACTGAAGCTTTCTTT	CASSLQGRANTEAFF
TRBV9	TRBJ1-2	TRBD1	few	TGTGCCAGCAGCGTAAGGACAGGGGATGGCTACACCTTC	CASSVRTGDGYTF
TRBV5-5	TRBJ2-7	.	few	TGTGCCAGCAGCTTGAGAACTGTCTCCTACGAGCAGTACTTC	CASSLRTVSYEQYF
TRBV10-3	TRBJ1-1	TRBD1	.	TGTGCCATCAGTGAGTCGGGGCTCGAGACAGGGGCCTACACTGAAGCTTTCTTT	CAISESGLETGAYTEAFF
TRBV4-1	TRBJ2-7	.	.	TGCGCCAGCAGCCCCCGCGGAGGGAACGAGCAGTACTTC	CASSPRGGNEQYF